The present T cell receptor (beta chain) was sequenced within a study of T-cell reconstitution after alpha-beta-depleted transplantation in children. The table lists this clonotype with many counts. For TCRbeta, the library was prepared with unique molecular identifiers. TCRdb reanalysed the PCR reads using MiXCR and keeps one entry per CDR3 protein. The data show more than 200,000 distinct CDR3 sequences, approximately 8.4% seen once. This TCR was recovered from a male patient between 2 and 9 years old who had a stem cell transplant for acute myeloid leukemia, so the T cells may come from the graft donor. The source material was PBMCs, mostly from graft donor cells, sampled 360 days after TCRalphabeta/CD19-depleted stem cell transplant.

CDR3 amino acids: CSVEWGSGNTIYF. The CDR3 DNA sequence: TGCAGCGTTGAGTGGGGCTCTGGAAACACCATATATTTT. J is TRBJ1-3 and V is TRBV29-1; D gene ambiguous. V was trimmed by 3 bases and J by 0 bases, leaving 6 bases between them. CDR3 length equals 13 residues. Germline V gene lookup returns CDR1 SQVTM and CDR2 ANQGSEA.